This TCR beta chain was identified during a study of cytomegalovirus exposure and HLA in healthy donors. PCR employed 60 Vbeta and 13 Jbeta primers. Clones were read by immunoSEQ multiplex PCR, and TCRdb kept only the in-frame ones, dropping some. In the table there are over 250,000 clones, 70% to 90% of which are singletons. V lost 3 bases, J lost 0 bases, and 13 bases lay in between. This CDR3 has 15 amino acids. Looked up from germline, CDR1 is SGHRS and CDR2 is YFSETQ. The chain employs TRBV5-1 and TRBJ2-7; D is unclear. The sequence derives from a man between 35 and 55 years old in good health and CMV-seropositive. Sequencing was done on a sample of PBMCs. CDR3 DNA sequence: TGCGCCAGCAGCTCGAGCTCGTCTAGCTCCTACGAGCAGTACTTC. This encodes CASSSSSSSSYEQYF.